Described below is a single TCR beta chain sequence and its context. CDR3 length: 13 amino acids. The V end was cut by 1 base, the J end by 3 bases, with 9 bases between. Germline V lookup: CDR1 DFQATT, CDR2 SNEGSKA (reference sequence). Sequencing of TCR beta was undertaken in CD8+ and CD4+ T cells derived from blood. Negative isolation yielded CD8+ and CD4+ T cells; FACS enriched TEMRA cells. Reverse transcription of roughly 0.45 to 1 ug RNA was carried out with random hexamers. An immunoSEQ multiplex PCR amplified TCR beta CDR3 over 54 Vbeta and 13 Jbeta. Via MiXCR, TCRdb re-called the immunoSEQ multiplex PCR reads, giving one row per CDR3 protein. The data hold roughly 110,000 distinct CDR3 sequences, with approximately 93% observed a single time. These data belong to a study of CD8 T cells in Susac syndrome. Study details: At the time of blood draw, patients with Susac syndrome were therapy-naive, receiving corticosteroids, or receiving intravenous immunoglobulin alone.

The chain is built from TRBV20-1 and TRBJ2-5, with D possibly TRBD2 on 5 matching bases. Sequencing was carried out using CD8+ T cells from PBMCs. The TCR comes from a human donor with Susac syndrome. CDR3: CSARVRGEETQYF. The CDR3 DNA is TGCAGTGCTAGAGTCCGGGGAGAAGAGACCCAGTACTTC.